The following is a T cell receptor beta chain sequence with its context. Its antigen remains unidentified. Primers: 60 Vbeta forward and 13 Jbeta reverse. Clones were sequenced by immunoSEQ multiplex PCR, and TCRdb holds only the in-frame ones, with some missing. The table lists 150,000 to 200,000 clones, about 80% of them singletons. This specimen comes from a study of cytomegalovirus exposure and HLA in healthy donors. Turning to the study itself: Across 350 to 500 genotyped donors, about 81% landed in the Caucasian-associated ancestry cluster.

The V and J ends lost 3 bases and 4 bases respectively, with 15 bases between them. Germline CDR1 SGHAT, CDR2 FQNNGV. This CDR3 has 15 amino acids. Regarding the study as a whole: While the bulk of TCR sequences proved rare, some public TCRs turned up in many donors. Presence/absence results assume similar sequencing depth per donor, which may not hold. One variant, a missense change in DCLRE1C, was linked in a later analysis to TCR beta V- and J-gene trimming.

The sample taken for sequencing was PBMCs. The sequence was collected from a woman in her twenties or thirties in good health and CMV-seronegative. The chain couples TRBV11-2 to TRBJ1-1, with D unresolved. CDR3 sequence (DNA): TGTGCCAGCAGCTTCCATCGGCCCTGGGCCACTGAAGCTTTCTTT. This sequence encodes CASSFHRPWATEAFF.